These T cell receptor beta chains were read from a single sample in a study of shared clonotypes between healthy human individuals. The assay was immunoSEQ multiplex PCR, and TCRdb's table has in-frame clones only and misses some. The sample includes 450,000 to 600,000 clones, approximately 79% of them seen just once. Material: PBMCs. Receptors originate from a woman aged 40-49 years in good health. Some clones in this sample may be carry-over from other donors' samples. The CDR3 runs from the conserved cysteine through the conserved F or W. Fields, in order: J gene, CDR3 length, V gene, D gene, clone size, CDR3 DNA, CDR3 protein. D genes are given only for firm matches. Clone size is stated in some rows and not others, as once, few, many or a class when expanded.

J gene: TRBJ1-1
CDR3 length: 14
V gene: TRBV18
D gene: NA
clone size: NA
CDR3 DNA: TGTGCCAGCTCACCAGTCTACAGGGAAGTCGAAGCTTTCTTT
CDR3 protein: CASSPVYREVEAFF

J gene: TRBJ2-6
CDR3 length: 18
V gene: TRBV25-1
D gene: TRBD1
clone size: NA
CDR3 DNA: TGTGCCAGCAGTGAATGGGACAGGGCGCGCTCTGGGGCCAACGTCCTGACTTTC
CDR3 protein: CASSEWDRARSGANVLTF

J gene: TRBJ2-1
CDR3 length: 13
V gene: TRBV6-5
D gene: NA
clone size: NA
CDR3 DNA: TGTGCCAGCAGCACCCGCGCCGTGGATGAGCAGTTCTTC
CDR3 protein: CASSTRAVDEQFF

J gene: TRBJ2-3
CDR3 length: 16
V gene: TRBV7-2
D gene: TRBD2
clone size: NA
CDR3 DNA: TGTGCCAGCAGCTTTGGGCGGGAGGGCCCCACAGATACGCAGTATTTT
CDR3 protein: CASSFGREGPTDTQYF

J gene: TRBJ2-2
CDR3 length: 16
V gene: TRBV7-9
D gene: TRBD1
clone size: NA
CDR3 DNA: TGTGCCAGCACCCGGGACAGGGTTATTTACACCGGGGAGCTGTTTTTT
CDR3 protein: CASTRDRVIYTGELFF

J gene: TRBJ1-1
CDR3 length: 13
V gene: TRBV11-1
D gene: NA
clone size: NA
CDR3 DNA: TGTGCCAGCAGCCAAATTGACAGTTCTGAAGCTTTCTTT
CDR3 protein: CASSQIDSSEAFF

J gene: TRBJ2-1
CDR3 length: 15
V gene: TRBV6-4
D gene: NA
clone size: NA
CDR3 DNA: TGTGCCAGCAGTGACTCAGGGAGCTCCTACAATGAGCAGTTCTTC
CDR3 protein: CASSDSGSSYNEQFF

J gene: TRBJ2-1
CDR3 length: 17
V gene: TRBV5-4
D gene: TRBD2
clone size: NA
CDR3 DNA: TGTGCCAGCAGCTTGGCCGCCTGGGGCGGGAGGGACAATGAGCAGTTCTTC
CDR3 protein: CASSLAAWGGRDNEQFF

J gene: TRBJ2-6
CDR3 length: 14
V gene: TRBV2
D gene: NA
clone size: many
CDR3 DNA: TGTGCCAGCAAGGAGGCAGCCGGGGCCAACGTCCTGACTTTC
CDR3 protein: CASKEAAGANVLTF

J gene: TRBJ2-7
CDR3 length: 18
V gene: TRBV29-1
D gene: TRBD1
clone size: NA
CDR3 DNA: TGCAGCGCCGAGGGTTGTGGGACAGGAATACCCCCCAACTACGAGCAGTACTTC
CDR3 protein: CSAEGCGTGIPPNYEQYF

J gene: TRBJ1-5
CDR3 length: 14
V gene: TRBV19
D gene: NA
clone size: many
CDR3 DNA: TGTGCCAGTAGTATTCCCGCCAGAGGCCAGCCCCAGCATTTT
CDR3 protein: CASSIPARGQPQHF

J gene: TRBJ1-3
CDR3 length: 16
V gene: TRBV5-1
D gene: NA
clone size: once
CDR3 DNA: TGCGCCAGCAGCTTGGGAGGGCAAATCTCTGGAAACACCATATATTTT
CDR3 protein: CASSLGGQISGNTIYF

J gene: TRBJ2-1
CDR3 length: 16
V gene: TRBV7-9
D gene: TRBD2
clone size: NA
CDR3 DNA: TGTGCCAGCAGCTTCATCCGGACTAGCGGGCTCAATGAGCAGTTCTTC
CDR3 protein: CASSFIRTSGLNEQFF

J gene: TRBJ1-1
CDR3 length: 13
V gene: TRBV6-5
D gene: NA
clone size: NA
CDR3 DNA: TGTGCCAGCAGTTACTTGTCGACAGCTGAAGCTTTCTTT
CDR3 protein: CASSYLSTAEAFF

J gene: TRBJ1-1
CDR3 length: 15
V gene: TRBV7-5
D gene: NA
clone size: once
CDR3 DNA: TGTGTCAGAAGCTCGCCGGGGACGGTGAACACTGAAGCTTTCTTT
CDR3 protein: CVRSSPGTVNTEAFF

J gene: TRBJ1-1
CDR3 length: 14
V gene: TRBV5-1
D gene: TRBD1
clone size: NA
CDR3 DNA: TGCGCCAGCAGCTTTACAGGGGAGGTTACTGAAGCTTTCTTT
CDR3 protein: CASSFTGEVTEAFF

J gene: TRBJ2-1
CDR3 length: 15
V gene: TRBV10-3
D gene: TRBD2
clone size: NA
CDR3 DNA: TGTGCCATCAGTTTCTCGCGGGGGGCCAGGGATGAGCAGTTCTTC
CDR3 protein: CAISFSRGARDEQFF

J gene: TRBJ1-5
CDR3 length: 16
V gene: TRBV30
D gene: NA
clone size: NA
CDR3 DNA: TGTGCCTGGAGTACTATGCGACAGCCCAGCAATCAGCCCCAGCATTTT
CDR3 protein: CAWSTMRQPSNQPQHF

J gene: TRBJ1-2
CDR3 length: 17
V gene: TRBV19
D gene: TRBD1
clone size: NA
CDR3 DNA: TGTGCCAGTAACCCCCTCCCTTCCGGGACAGGGGGCCGGGGCTACACCTTC
CDR3 protein: CASNPLPSGTGGRGYTF

J gene: TRBJ1-1
CDR3 length: 13
V gene: TRBV11-3
D gene: NA
clone size: few
CDR3 DNA: TGTGCCAGCAGCTTAGGGTTCTCGACTGAAGCTTTCTTT
CDR3 protein: CASSLGFSTEAFF

J gene: TRBJ1-1
CDR3 length: 14
V gene: TRBV27
D gene: NA
clone size: once
CDR3 DNA: TGTGCCAGCAGTTTATCTCGGTCGGCCTTTGAAGCTTTCTTT
CDR3 protein: CASSLSRSAFEAFF

J gene: TRBJ2-2
CDR3 length: 15
V gene: TRBV28
D gene: TRBD2
clone size: NA
CDR3 DNA: TGTGCCAGCAGTTTAGCGGGGGCGAACACCGGGGAGCTGTTTTTT
CDR3 protein: CASSLAGANTGELFF

J gene: TRBJ2-7
CDR3 length: 14
V gene: TRBV19
D gene: NA
clone size: NA
CDR3 DNA: TGTGCCAGTAGTATAGAACCGGGATACTACGAGCAGTACTTC
CDR3 protein: CASSIEPGYYEQYF

J gene: TRBJ1-3
CDR3 length: 15
V gene: TRBV28
D gene: TRBD1
clone size: NA
CDR3 DNA: TGTGCCAGCAGTCCGGGACAGGGGAGGAGAAACACCATATATTTT
CDR3 protein: CASSPGQGRRNTIYF

J gene: TRBJ2-1
CDR3 length: 17
V gene: TRBV7-2
D gene: NA
clone size: NA
CDR3 DNA: TGTGCCAGCAGCTTCTATGGGACTCCTTCTTCTGCCAATGAGCAGTTCTTC
CDR3 protein: CASSFYGTPSSANEQFF

J gene: TRBJ2-1
CDR3 length: 15
V gene: TRBV28
D gene: TRBD2
clone size: NA
CDR3 DNA: TGTGCCAGCAGAACGGGACTAGCGGGATCCGCTGAGCAGTTCTTC
CDR3 protein: CASRTGLAGSAEQFF

J gene: TRBJ2-1
CDR3 length: 14
V gene: TRBV19
D gene: TRBD2
clone size: NA
CDR3 DNA: TGTGCCAGTGTAGCGGGAGGTTCCTACAATGAGCAGTTCTTC
CDR3 protein: CASVAGGSYNEQFF

J gene: TRBJ1-5
CDR3 length: 16
V gene: TRBV18
D gene: NA
clone size: NA
CDR3 DNA: TGTGCCAGCTCACCAGTCGGAGCGGGGGGCAATCAGCCCCAGCATTTT
CDR3 protein: CASSPVGAGGNQPQHF

J gene: TRBJ1-5
CDR3 length: 15
V gene: TRBV28
D gene: TRBD1
clone size: NA
CDR3 DNA: TGTGCCAGCAGTACCCCGACAGGGGGCAATCAGCCCCAGCATTTT
CDR3 protein: CASSTPTGGNQPQHF

J gene: TRBJ2-3
CDR3 length: 16
V gene: TRBV5-4
D gene: TRBD2
clone size: once
CDR3 DNA: TGTGCCAGCAGCTTCACGGGACTAGCGGCGTCGGATACGCAGTATTTT
CDR3 protein: CASSFTGLAASDTQYF

J gene: TRBJ2-3
CDR3 length: 15
V gene: TRBV10-1
D gene: NA
clone size: many
CDR3 DNA: TGCGCCAGCAGTGAGTCCCTTTGGGCCACAGATACGCAGTATTTT
CDR3 protein: CASSESLWATDTQYF

J gene: TRBJ1-5
CDR3 length: 15
V gene: TRBV15
D gene: NA
clone size: many
CDR3 DNA: TGTGCCACCAGCAGAGATTCCCACCGAGATCAGCCCCAGCATTTT
CDR3 protein: CATSRDSHRDQPQHF

J gene: TRBJ2-1
CDR3 length: 14
V gene: TRBV5-1
D gene: NA
clone size: NA
CDR3 DNA: TGCGCCAGCAGCTTGACAGGGATGGACAATGAGCAGTTCTTC
CDR3 protein: CASSLTGMDNEQFF

J gene: TRBJ2-1
CDR3 length: 15
V gene: TRBV19
D gene: TRBD2
clone size: NA
CDR3 DNA: TGTGCCAGTACCAAACTAGCGGAATCTTACAATGAGCAGTTCTTC
CDR3 protein: CASTKLAESYNEQFF

J gene: TRBJ2-2
CDR3 length: 14
V gene: TRBV5-1
D gene: NA
clone size: NA
CDR3 DNA: TGCGCCAGCAAATTATTGGGGAACACCGGGGAGCTGTTTTTT
CDR3 protein: CASKLLGNTGELFF

J gene: TRBJ2-5
CDR3 length: 15
V gene: TRBV5-4
D gene: TRBD1
clone size: NA
CDR3 DNA: TGTGCCAGCAGCTTGGAGACAGGGGGTGTGGAGACCCAGTACTTC
CDR3 protein: CASSLETGGVETQYF

J gene: TRBJ1-2
CDR3 length: 14
V gene: TRBV29-1
D gene: NA
clone size: NA
CDR3 DNA: TGCAGCGTTGTGAGTCCCGGGGATAACTATGGCTACACCTTC
CDR3 protein: CSVVSPGDNYGYTF

J gene: TRBJ2-3
CDR3 length: 14
V gene: TRBV7-7
D gene: NA
clone size: NA
CDR3 DNA: TGTGCCAGCAGCTTAGGCGCCTCGTCAGATACGCAGTATTTT
CDR3 protein: CASSLGASSDTQYF

J gene: TRBJ1-2
CDR3 length: 17
V gene: TRBV27
D gene: NA
clone size: once
CDR3 DNA: TGTGCCAGCAGTTTATCCGCAATGGACAGATTTCCTTATGGCTACACCTTC
CDR3 protein: CASSLSAMDRFPYGYTF

J gene: TRBJ1-2
CDR3 length: 15
V gene: TRBV4-2
D gene: TRBD1
clone size: NA
CDR3 DNA: TGTGCCAGCAGCCAAGAGGCCGGGACAGGGGTCGGCTACACCTTC
CDR3 protein: CASSQEAGTGVGYTF

J gene: TRBJ2-7
CDR3 length: 16
V gene: TRBV7-9
D gene: TRBD1
clone size: NA
CDR3 DNA: TGTGCCAGCAGCTTAGGTGCTGGACAGGGGGCTTACGAGCAGTACTTC
CDR3 protein: CASSLGAGQGAYEQYF